These 20 T cell receptor beta chains came from one sample sequenced in a study of Graves' ophthalmopathy and Graves' hyperthyroidism. TCR beta CDR3 amplification used RNA transcripts. The authors performed first-round RT-PCR with HTBI primers and then a second-round multiplex PCR. A single record per CDR3 protein comes from TCRdb applying MiXCR to the multiplex PCR reads. The table includes roughly 1.1 million distinct CDR3 sequences, around a third detected once. Sequenced sample: peripheral blood or thyroid tissue (not recorded which). These receptor sequences come from an adult man with Graves' hyperthyroidism.

CDR3 amino acids: CASSGSGSATGELFF. CDR3 nucleotides: TGTGCCAGCAGCGGTAGCGGGAGCGCCACCGGGGAGCTGTTTTTT. The J gene is TRBJ2-2, the V gene TRBV7-9; TRBD2 matches at 9 bases. The CDR3 totals 15 residues. Germline CDR1 is SEHNR and CDR2 is FQNEAQ (reference sequence). Losses at the gene ends were 5 bases for V and 4 bases for J; bases not matched to a gene: 5.

This clonotype appeared many times. The J gene is TRBJ2-7, the V gene TRBV10-3; 9 bases align to TRBD1. Germline assignment: CDR1 ENHRY and CDR2 SYGVKD. The CDR3 is made up of 14 amino acids. V was clipped by 5 bases and J by 4 bases; unmatched bases: 6. The CDR3 DNA follows: TGTGCCATCAGTCCCGGGACAGGGAGATACGAGCAGTACTTC. Its translation: CAISPGTGRYEQYF.

The sample holds many counts of this clonotype. J is TRBJ2-2 and V is TRBV29-1; TRBD1 is a possible D gene (8 bases). Germline V gene lookup returns CDR1 SQVTM and CDR2 ANQGSEA. V was cut by 7 bases and J by 3 bases, with 15 bases left in between. The CDR3 has 14 residues. DNA for the CDR3: TGCAGCGCTGACACAGGGGGGGACACCGGGGAGCTGTTTTTT. It encodes CSADTGGDTGELFF.

This clonotype was counted only a few times. This chain links TRBV19 with TRBJ1-1; TRBD1 might be the D (6 bases). Germline V gives CDR1 LNHDA, CDR2 SQIVND (reference sequence). Trimming removed 7 bases from V and 0 bases from J, with 21 bases in between. This CDR3 has 17 residues. The CDR3 bases are TGTGCCAGTACCACCGAAAGGACAGAACTCATGAACACTGAAGCTTTCTTT. Protein sequence: CASTTERTELMNTEAFF.

This clonotype was seen repeatedly, ten times or more. This chain links TRBV7-9 with TRBJ2-5, with D tentatively TRBD1 (5 bases). The CDR3 extends over 13 amino acids. Germline CDR1 is SEHNR and CDR2 is FQNEAQ (reference sequence). V lost 2 bases, J lost 5 bases, and 9 bases lay in between. The CDR3 coding sequence is TGTGCCAGCAGCTTATTGGGGCTGGAGACCCAGTACTTC. This codes for CASSLLGLETQYF.

This clonotype was recorded many times. The gene calls are TRBV9 and TRBJ2-2; D is possibly TRBD1 (5 bases). Trimming removed 6 bases at V and 3 bases at J, with 12 bases between. The CDR3 extends over 14 amino acids. Germline CDR1 reads SGDLS; CDR2 reads YYNGEE. The DNA of the CDR3 is TGTGCCAGCATGGGGCGCGGAGACACCGGGGAGCTGTTTTTT. This sequence encodes CASMGRGDTGELFF. The full variable domain, with the rest looked up from reference TRBV9 and TRBJ2-2, is DSGVTQTPKHLITATGQRVTLRCSPRSGDLSVYWYQQSLDQGLQFLIQYYNGEERAKGNILERFSAQQFPDLHSELNLSSLELGDSALYFCASMGRGDTGELFFGEGSRLTVL.

CDR3 sequence: CASSLQDLMNTEAFF. For the CDR3, the DNA is TGTGCCAGCAGTTTGCAGGATCTTATGAACACTGAAGCTTTCTTT. V usage is TRBV12-3 or TRBV12-4 and J usage is TRBJ1-1; D is unresolved. The V and J ends lost 3 bases and 0 bases respectively, with 11 bases between them. The CDR3 runs 15 residues.

This chain joins TRBV19 and TRBJ1-5, with TRBD1 matching 7 bases. The CDR3 is 16 residues long. After removal of 0 bases from V and 3 bases from J, the junction contained 5 bases not matched to a gene. Germline V gene data show CDR1 as LNHDA and CDR2 as SQIVND (reference sequence). The CDR3 DNA is TGTGCCAGTAGTATAGAATTCGGACAGGTCAATCAGCCCCAGCATTTT. This encodes CASSIEFGQVNQPQHF.

In its sample, this clonotype was seen a few times. The chain employs TRBV6-5 and TRBJ1-6; a possible D gene is TRBD1 (6 bases). CDR1 is MNHEY and CDR2 is SVGAGI in the germline V gene. CDR3 size: 16 residues. V dropped 6 bases and J dropped 5 bases, with 17 bases sitting between them. The CDR3 spells CASRNPGQPNNSPLHF. The CDR3 DNA reads TGTGCCAGCAGGAACCCCGGACAGCCAAATAATTCACCCCTCCACTTT.

This clonotype showed up many times. This chain connects TRBV7-8 to TRBJ1-2; D perhaps matches TRBD1 (6 bases). Germline V gives CDR1 SGHVS, CDR2 FQNEAQ. The CDR3 length is 15 residues. V gave up 5 bases and J gave up 5 bases, with 18 bases separating them. CDR3 protein: CASSPMRTASYGYTF. The CDR3 DNA reads as TGTGCCAGCAGCCCAATGAGGACAGCAAGTTATGGCTACACCTTC.

V is TRBV6-2 or TRBV6-3 and J is TRBJ1-1; D might be TRBD1 (5 bases). The V and J ends lost 5 bases and 7 bases respectively, with 8 bases between them. Germline CDR1 is MNHEY and CDR2 is SVGEGT. CDR3 length: 11 residues. DNA for the CDR3: TGTGCCAGCAGTCGCAGGGATGAAGCTTTCTTT. Translation: CASSRRDEAFF.

The chain recombines TRBV7-8 with TRBJ2-7; D is perhaps TRBD2 (5 bases). This CDR3 spans 13 amino acids. The germline V gene encodes CDR1 SGHVS and CDR2 FQNEAQ. Trimming took off 5 bases at V and 2 bases at J, with 10 bases between the two ends. CDR3 protein: CASSVARAYEQYF. The CDR3 region has the DNA TGTGCCAGCAGCGTCGCGAGGGCCTACGAGCAGTACTTC.

Only a few counts were recorded for this clonotype. The chain joins TRBV4-3 to TRBJ2-5; 10 bases align to TRBD2. Germline V gives CDR1 LGHNA, CDR2 YSLEER. This CDR3 is built from 16 residues. The junction had 4 bases not matched to a gene; V was cut back by 0 bases and J by 3 bases. CDR3 nucleotide sequence: TGCGCCAGCAGCCAAGAAGGCCTAGCGGGAGAAGAGACCCAGTACTTC. Protein: CASSQEGLAGEETQYF.

Only a few counts were recorded for this clonotype. V usage is TRBV12-3 or TRBV12-4 and J usage is TRBJ1-1; 8 bases match TRBD1. With 0 bases clipped from V and 4 bases from J, the junction kept 10 bases outside the gene matches. The CDR3 spans 17 residues. The DNA for the CDR3 is TGTGCCAGCAGTTTAGCGCTAAGGGGACAGGCGGGCACTGAAGCTTTCTTT. Amino acids: CASSLALRGQAGTEAFF.

This clonotype was detected a few times. The rearrangement links TRBV20-1 to TRBJ1-1, with unresolved D. The CDR3 sequence is 15 residues long. Germline V lookup: CDR1 DFQATT, CDR2 SNEGSKA (reference sequence). Deletions cut 6 bases from V and 1 base from J, with 18 bases between. CDR3 coding DNA: TGCAGTGCCAGCGATATCGGAGGGCAGAACACTGAAGCTTTCTTT. Amino acid sequence: CSASDIGGQNTEAFF.

This clonotype appeared a few times. The chain recombines TRBV27 with TRBJ1-2; a possible D gene is TRBD1 (5 bases). The CDR3 has 16 amino acids. The ends were cut back, 4 bases at V and 5 bases at J, with 20 bases in the middle. Looked up from germline, CDR1 is MNHEY and CDR2 is SMNVEV (reference sequence). The CDR3 sequence: CASSWTYRRGDYGYTF. The CDR3 region has the DNA TGTGCCAGCAGTTGGACATACCGACGGGGGGATTATGGCTACACCTTC.

In the case of this clonotype: A clone one base away is much larger, so this may be a read error. The rearrangement links TRBV20-1 to TRBJ2-7, with TRBD1 matching over 7 bases. Unmatched junction bases numbered 4, after V lost 3 bases and J lost 2 bases. The germline V gene has CDR1 DFQATT and CDR2 SNEGSKA (reference sequence). CDR3 size: 13 residues. The CDR3 region is CSASGQVAYEQYF. For the CDR3, the DNA is TGCAGTGCTAGTGGACAGGTGGCCTACGAGCAGTACTTC.

This clonotype was found many times. This chain links TRBV13 with TRBJ2-7; a weak D match, TRBD1 (5 bases). V was pared by 5 bases and J by 6 bases, with 14 bases between. The germline V gene has CDR1 PRHDT and CDR2 FYEKMQ (reference sequence). The CDR3 has 13 residues. CDR3 region: CASSPQGIREQYF. CDR3 sequence (DNA): TGTGCCAGCAGCCCGCAGGGAATCCGCGAGCAGTACTTC.

This clonotype has a count of ten or more. The chain joins TRBV11-2 to TRBJ1-1; possibly TRBD1 for D (6 bases). The CDR3 runs 14 residues. Germline CDR1 reads SGHAT; CDR2 reads FQNNGV. Trimming shortened V by 1 base and J by 9 bases, and 15 bases separated the two germline ends. In DNA, the CDR3 is TGTGCCAGCAGCTTAGGTACAGGGACTTTCCAAGCTTTCTTT. Translation: CASSLGTGTFQAFF.

This clonotype turned up a few times. The V call is TRBV19, the J call TRBJ1-1; the D gene is possibly TRBD1 (5 bases). The CDR3 totals 12 residues. V was cut by 7 bases and J by 5 bases, with 11 bases left in between. Germline CDR1 reads LNHDA; CDR2 reads SQIVND (reference sequence). The CDR3, as DNA: TGTGCCAGTAAAGCAGGGACGACTGAAGCTTTCTTT. Translation: CASKAGTTEAFF.